This T cell receptor (beta chain) was captured in a study of PD-1 blockade in classical Hodgkin lymphoma. Study-wide results and limits: In newly diagnosed patients, baseline TCR diversity was reportedly below that of healthy donors.

Remarks on this clone: The antigen remains undetermined.

Regarding time point: newly diagnosed, previously untreated cHL patient sample. By magnetic negative selection, CD8+ T cells were isolated from the thawed PBMCs. What served as comparison were PBMCs in newly diagnosed, untreated classical Hodgkin lymphoma. The table came from immunoSEQ multiplex PCR; TCRdb's copy has only in-frame clones and leaves some out. The repertoire holds over 20,000 clones, approximately 90% seen once, with 6.5% to 8% in the top ten. CDR1 and CDR2 from the germline V gene are MNHEY and SMNVEV (reference sequence). Trimming stripped 2 bases from V and 1 base from J, with 20 bases between. The CDR3 loop spans 18 amino acids.

This sequence originates from a human donor with classical Hodgkin lymphoma. Sequencing input: CD8+ T cells from blood. This chain joins TRBV27 and TRBJ2-5, with D perhaps matching TRBD1 or TRBD2 (5 bases each). The CDR3 reads CASSLGKQIRGAQETQYF. The CDR3 nucleotides are TGTGCCAGCAGTTTAGGGAAACAAATACGAGGGGCCCAAGAGACCCAGTACTTC.